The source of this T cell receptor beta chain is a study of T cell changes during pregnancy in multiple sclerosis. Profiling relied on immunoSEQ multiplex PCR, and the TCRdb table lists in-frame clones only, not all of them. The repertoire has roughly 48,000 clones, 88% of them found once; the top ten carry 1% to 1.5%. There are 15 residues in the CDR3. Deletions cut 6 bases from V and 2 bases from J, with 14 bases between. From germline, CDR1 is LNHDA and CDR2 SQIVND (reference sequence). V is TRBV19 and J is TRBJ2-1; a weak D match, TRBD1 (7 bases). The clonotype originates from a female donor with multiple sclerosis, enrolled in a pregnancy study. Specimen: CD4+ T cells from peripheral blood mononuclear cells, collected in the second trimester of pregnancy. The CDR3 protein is CASREAGGTYNEQFF. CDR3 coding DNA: TGTGCCAGTAGGGAGGCAGGGGGGACCTACAATGAGCAGTTCTTC.